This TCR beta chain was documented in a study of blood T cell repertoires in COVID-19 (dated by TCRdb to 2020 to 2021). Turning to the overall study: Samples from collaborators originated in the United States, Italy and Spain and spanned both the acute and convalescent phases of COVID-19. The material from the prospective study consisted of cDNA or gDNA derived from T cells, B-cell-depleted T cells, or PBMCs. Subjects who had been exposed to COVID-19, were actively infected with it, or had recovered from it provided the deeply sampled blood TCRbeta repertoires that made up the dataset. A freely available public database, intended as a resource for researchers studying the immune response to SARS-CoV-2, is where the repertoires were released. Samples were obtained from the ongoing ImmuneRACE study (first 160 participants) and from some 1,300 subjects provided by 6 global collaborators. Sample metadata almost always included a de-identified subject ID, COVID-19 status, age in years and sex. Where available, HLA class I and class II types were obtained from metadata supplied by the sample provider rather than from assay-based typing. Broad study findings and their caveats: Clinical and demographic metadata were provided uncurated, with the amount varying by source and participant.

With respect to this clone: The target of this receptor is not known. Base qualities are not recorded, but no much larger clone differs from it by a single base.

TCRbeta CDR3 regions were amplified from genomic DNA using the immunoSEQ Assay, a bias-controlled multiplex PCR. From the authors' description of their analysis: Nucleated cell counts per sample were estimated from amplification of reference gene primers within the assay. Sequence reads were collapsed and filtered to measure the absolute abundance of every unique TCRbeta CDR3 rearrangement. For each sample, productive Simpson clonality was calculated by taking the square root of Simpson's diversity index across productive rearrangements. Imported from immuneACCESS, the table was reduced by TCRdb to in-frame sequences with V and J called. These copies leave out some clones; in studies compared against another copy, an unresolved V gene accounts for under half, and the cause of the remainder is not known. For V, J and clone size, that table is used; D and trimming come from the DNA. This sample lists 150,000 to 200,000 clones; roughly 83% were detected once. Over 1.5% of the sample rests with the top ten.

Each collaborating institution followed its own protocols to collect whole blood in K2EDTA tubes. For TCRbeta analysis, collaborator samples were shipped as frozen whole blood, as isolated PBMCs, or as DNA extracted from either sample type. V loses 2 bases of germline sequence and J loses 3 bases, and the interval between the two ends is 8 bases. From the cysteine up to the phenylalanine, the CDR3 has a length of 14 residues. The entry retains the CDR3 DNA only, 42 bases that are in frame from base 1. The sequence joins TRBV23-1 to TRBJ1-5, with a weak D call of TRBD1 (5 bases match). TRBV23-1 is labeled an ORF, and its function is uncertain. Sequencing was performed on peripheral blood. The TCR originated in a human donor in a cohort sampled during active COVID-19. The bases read TGCGCCAGCAGTCAAAAACAGGCCAATCAGCCCCAGCATTTT. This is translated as CASSQKQANQPQHF.